Sequencing of this T cell receptor (beta chain) was carried out in a study of blood T cell repertoires in COVID-19. Study-wide background: T cells, B-cell-depleted T cells, or PBMCs provided the cDNA or gDNA that served as material.

Patients of the Seattle cohort, enrolled during active infection, were followed longitudinally. This CDR3 is 19 amino acids long. V was clipped by 2 bases and J by 5 bases; unmatched bases: 17. In germline, CDR1 is SGHDN, CDR2 FVKESK. Some clones are missing from TCRdb's copy, which holds only in-frame ones; the method was immunoSEQ multiplex PCR. The repertoire includes approximately 200,000 clones, over 80% of them detected once, and 2.7% sits in the top ten. Sequenced input: peripheral blood. The source is a man aged 25-45 years with COVID-19, enrolled during active disease. The rearrangement joins TRBV14 to TRBJ2-3, with 9 positions matching TRBD2. The CDR3 DNA is TGTGCCAGCAGCCAAAAACGCCCGCGGGAGGGCTTCTCTGGAGATACGCAGTATTTT. It translates to CASSQKRPREGFSGDTQYF. Full variable domain (rest looked up from reference TRBV14 and TRBJ2-3): EAGVTQFPSHSVIEKGQTVTLRCDPISGHDNLYWYRRVMGKEIKFLLHFVKESKQDESGMPNNRFLAERTGGTYSTLKVQPAELEDSGVYFCASSQKRPREGFSGDTQYFGPGTRLTVL.